Presented here are 30 T cell receptor beta chains from one specimen sequenced in a study of blood T cell repertoires in COVID-19. The method was immunoSEQ multiplex PCR; TCRdb's version includes in-frame clones alone and lacks a portion of them. The table records about 360,000 clones, 80% to 90% of them present only once. The sequenced material came from peripheral blood. The receptors were gathered from a woman in her fifties or sixties with COVID-19, enrolled during active disease.

The chain couples TRBV4-2 to TRBJ2-7; D might be TRBD1 (6 bases). Deletions cut 6 bases from V and 1 base from J, with 10 bases between. The CDR3 consists of 13 residues. Germline values: CDR1 LGHNA, CDR2 YNFKEQ. In DNA, the CDR3 is TGTGCCAGCAGGAGCGGACAGTCCTACGAGCAGTACTTC. It translates to CASRSGQSYEQYF.

The chain links TRBV7-2 to TRBJ1-3; weak D call: TRBD1 (5 bases). CDR1 and CDR2 from the germline V gene are SGHTA and FQGNSA. This CDR3 has 16 residues. The ends were cut back, 5 bases at V and 2 bases at J, with 16 bases in the middle. The CDR3 loop reads CASSLMEGRAGNTIYF. As DNA, the CDR3 is TGTGCCAGCAGCCTAATGGAGGGGAGGGCTGGAAACACCATATATTTT.

The chain couples TRBV10-1 to TRBJ2-3; 9 bases are a match to TRBD1. Looked up from germline, CDR1 is WNHNN and CDR2 is SYGVQD (reference sequence). V trimming: 5 bases; J trimming: 2 bases; junction bases outside the gene matches: 8. This CDR3 spans 16 amino acids. The CDR3 sequence: CASSPRTGAFTDTQYF. CDR3 nucleotides: TGCGCCAGCAGTCCACGGACAGGGGCCTTCACAGATACGCAGTATTTT.

The chain combines TRBV29-1 with TRBJ1-3, with a weak D call TRBD1 (5 bases). The CDR3 is made up of 12 amino acids. V dropped 4 bases and J dropped 4 bases, with 8 bases sitting between them. CDR1 is SQVTM, CDR2 ANQGSEA, per germline. The CDR3 reads CSVVRGGNTIYF. The DNA of the CDR3 is TGCAGCGTTGTTAGGGGAGGAAACACCATATATTTT. The full variable domain, in which reference TRBV29-1 and TRBJ1-3 provide the parts outside the CDR3, is SAVISQKPSRDICQRGTSLTIQCQVDSQVTMMFWYRQQPGQSLTLIATANQGSEATYESGFVIDKFPISRPNLTFSTLTVSNMSPEDSSIYLCSVVRGGNTIYFGEGSWLTVV.

This sequence joins TRBV9 and TRBJ2-5; D not resolved. The CDR3 has 14 amino acids. The ends were cut back, 3 bases at V and 1 base at J, with 10 bases in the middle. Per germline, CDR1 SGDLS and CDR2 YYNGEE. CDR3 DNA sequence: TGTGCCAGCAGCGCGGGTTCACCCCAAGAGACCCAGTACTTC. This translates into CASSAGSPQETQYF.

The chain has TRBV27 and TRBJ2-7; D may be TRBD1 (6 bases). Germline CDR1 MNHEY, CDR2 SMNVEV (reference sequence). CDR3 length: 16 residues. The germline V and J ends were trimmed by 0 bases and 2 bases, with 14 bases remaining between them. CDR3 DNA sequence: TGTGCCAGCAGTTTATCAGGGGATTCAGGGGCCTACGAGCAGTACTTC. Translated, it gives CASSLSGDSGAYEQYF.

The rearrangement joins TRBV5-5 to TRBJ1-6; D is possibly TRBD1 (5 bases). Germline lookup yields CDR1 SGHKS and CDR2 YYEKEE (reference sequence). The CDR3 totals 14 residues. V was shortened by 0 bases and J by 10 bases, with 11 bases between the two germline ends. CDR3 sequence (DNA): TGTGCCAGCAGCTTGGAAGGGGCCCCCTCACCCCTCCACTTT. Protein product: CASSLEGAPSPLHF. Complete variable domain (other parts from reference TRBV5-5 and TRBJ1-6): DAGVTQSPTHLIKTRGQQVTLRCSPISGHKSVSWYQQVLGQGPQFIFQYYEKEERGRGNFPDRFSARQFPNYSSELNVNALLLGDSALYLCASSLEGAPSPLHFGNGTRLTVT.

The chain carries TRBV27 and TRBJ2-7; 7 nucleotides align to TRBD1. The CDR3 consists of 15 residues. V was clipped by 5 bases and J by 4 bases; unmatched bases: 11. CDR1 and CDR2 (germline): MNHEY, SMNVEV (reference sequence). The CDR3 DNA reads TGTGCCAGCAGTGAACGATACAGGGGCCGGTACGAGCAGTACTTC. It encodes CASSERYRGRYEQYF.

The V call is TRBV4-2, the J call TRBJ2-5; TRBD2 matches 10 bases. This CDR3 has 14 amino acids. Germline values: CDR1 LGHNA, CDR2 YNFKEQ. The junction had 8 bases not matched to a gene; V was cut back by 0 bases and J by 13 bases. The CDR3 nucleotides read TGTGCCAGCAGCCAAGAAGCTAGCGGGGGCGCGACGTACTTC. The encoded protein is CASSQEASGGATYF.

As concerns this clone: The junction shows a germline mismatch at one end, possibly a read error. The rearrangement links TRBV12-3 or TRBV12-4 to TRBJ2-7, with 9 nucleotides matching TRBD1. The CDR3 sequence is 12 residues long. CDR3 protein: CASSLRGQGWRF. CDR3 coding DNA: TGTGCCAGCAGTTTACGGGGACAGGGTTGGCGCTTC.

The V gene is TRBV7-2, the J gene TRBJ2-1; 9 positions match TRBD2. With 1 base clipped from V and 14 bases from J, the junction kept 9 bases outside the gene matches. The CDR3 runs 14 residues. Germline V gene data show CDR1 as SGHTA and CDR2 as FQGNSA. CDR3 sequence: CASSLVRRGGVEFF. DNA for the CDR3: TGTGCCAGCAGCTTAGTGCGGCGGGGGGGCGTCGAGTTCTTC.

This clone has just one count. The CDR3 spells CAWSLLLARETQYF. The CDR3 region has the DNA TGTGCCTGGAGCCTATTACTAGCCCGGGAGACCCAGTACTTC. The rearrangement uses TRBV30 and TRBJ2-5; D may be TRBD2 (6 bases). Trimming took off 3 bases at V and 5 bases at J, with 16 bases between the two ends. Germline assignment: CDR1 GTSNPN and CDR2 SVGIG (reference sequence). The CDR3 is made up of 14 amino acids.

This clone was counted a single time. The chain has TRBV5-4 and TRBJ1-1, with TRBD1 matching 11 bases. Losses at the gene ends were 0 bases for V and 4 bases for J; bases not matched to a gene: 5. The CDR3 is made up of 16 amino acids. CDR1 and CDR2 from the germline V gene are SGHNT and YYREEE (reference sequence). CDR3 protein: CASSLADRGLFTEAFF. The CDR3 DNA is TGTGCCAGCAGCTTGGCGGACAGGGGGCTTTTCACTGAAGCTTTCTTT.

This clone was counted once. The chain carries TRBV19 and TRBJ2-7, with D maybe TRBD2 (5 bases). This CDR3 region has 15 residues. In germline, CDR1 is LNHDA, CDR2 SQIVND (reference sequence). V was cut by 6 bases and J by 3 bases, with 18 bases left in between. CDR3 sequence (DNA): TGTGCCAGTAGCCCCGGACCCGTCGCGGGCTACGAGCAGTACTTC. Its translation is CASSPGPVAGYEQYF.

V is TRBV6-4 and J is TRBJ2-3; TRBD2 might be the D (5 bases). With 2 bases removed from V and 0 bases from J, the gap between germline ends came to 12 bases. CDR1 and CDR2 from the germline V gene are MRHNA and SNTAGT. The CDR3 spans 16 residues. CDR3 nucleotides: TGTGCCAGCAGTGACGAGAGGCGGACTAGCACAGATACGCAGTATTTT. Translation gives CASSDERRTSTDTQYF.

A few counts support this clone. The chain has TRBV9 and TRBJ2-2, with 7 bases identical to TRBD1. This CDR3 contains 15 residues. J lost 4 bases, V lost 4 bases, and 7 bases had no gene match. From germline, CDR1 is SGDLS and CDR2 YYNGEE. This CDR3 reads CASSHRQGFTGELFF. The CDR3 DNA reads as TGTGCCAGCAGCCACCGACAGGGATTCACCGGGGAGCTGTTTTTT.

This clone was seen once. The V call is TRBV5-6, the J call TRBJ2-7, with D tentatively TRBD2 (5 bases). V dropped 3 bases and J dropped 3 bases, with 28 bases sitting between them. In germline, CDR1 is SGHDT, CDR2 YYEEEE. CDR3 size: 19 residues. CDR3 sequence reads: CASSSNNFNGILLYYEQYF. The CDR3 coding sequence is TGTGCCAGCAGCTCCAACAATTTCAACGGGATTTTATTATACTACGAGCAGTACTTC. The full variable domain, with the rest looked up from reference TRBV5-6 and TRBJ2-7, is DAGVTQSPTHLIKTRGQQVTLRCSPKSGHDTVSWYQQALGQGPQFIFQYYEEEERQRGNFPDRFSGHQFPNYSSELNVNALLLGDSALYLCASSSNNFNGILLYYEQYFGPGTRLTVT.

V and J are TRBV5-4 and TRBJ2-5, with 11 bases that match TRBD2. V shed 1 base and J 5 bases; nucleotides not matched to a gene: 7. Germline CDR1 SGHNT, CDR2 YYREEE (reference sequence). The CDR3 length is 16 residues. CDR3 protein: CASSLRLAGGSETQYF. The CDR3 DNA is TGTGCCAGCAGCTTGAGGCTAGCGGGGGGTAGTGAGACCCAGTACTTC. The full variable domain, its missing parts supplied by reference TRBV5-4 and TRBJ2-5, is ETGVTQSPTHLIKTRGQQVTLRCSSQSGHNTVSWYQQALGQGPQFIFQYYREEENGRGNFPPRFSGLQFPNYSSELNVNALELDDSALYLCASSLRLAGGSETQYFGPGTRLLVL.

The J gene is TRBJ1-1, the V gene TRBV30; TRBD1 might be the D (5 bases). The CDR3 has 14 residues. V was cut by 3 bases and J by 4 bases, with 15 bases left in between. Germline CDR1 and CDR2: GTSNPN and SVGIG (reference sequence). The CDR3 sequence is CAWSEHIGGTEAFF. For the CDR3, the DNA is TGTGCCTGGAGCGAACACATCGGGGGCACTGAAGCTTTCTTT. Variable domain in full (rest from reference TRBV30 and TRBJ1-1): SQTIHQWPATLVQPVGSPLSLECTVEGTSNPNLYWYRQAAGRGLQLLFYSVGIGQISSEVPQNLSASRPQDRQFILSSKKLLLSDSGFYLCAWSEHIGGTEAFFGQGTRLTVV.

V is TRBV6-5 and J is TRBJ1-3; unclear D gene. The V gene lost 0 bases and the J gene lost 2 bases, with 8 bases spanning the gap. The CDR3 runs 15 residues. Germline lookup yields CDR1 MNHEY and CDR2 SVGAGI. CDR3 loop: CASSYSRLPGNTIYF. The CDR3 region has the DNA TGTGCCAGCAGTTACTCGAGGCTGCCTGGAAACACCATATATTTT.

The chain uses TRBV19 and TRBJ1-1; no definite D call. Trimming took off 3 bases at V and 1 base at J, with 12 bases between the two ends. CDR3 length: 15 amino acids. CDR1 and CDR2 from the germline V gene are LNHDA and SQIVND (reference sequence). The CDR3 DNA is TGTGCCAGTAGTATGGGCAGAAAGGCGAACACTGAAGCTTTCTTT. It codes for CASSMGRKANTEAFF.

The V call is TRBV5-6, the J call TRBJ2-1; 12 bases are a match to TRBD2. The CDR3 length is 14 residues. Germline V lookup: CDR1 SGHDT, CDR2 YYEEEE. Trimming cost V 5 bases and J 7 bases; bases outside gene matches: 4. This chain's CDR3 is CASSRTSGGNEQFF. In nucleotides, the CDR3 is TGTGCCAGCAGTCGAACTAGCGGGGGGAATGAGCAGTTCTTC. Supplemented by reference TRBV5-6 and TRBJ2-1, the full variable domain reads DAGVTQSPTHLIKTRGQQVTLRCSPKSGHDTVSWYQQALGQGPQFIFQYYEEEERQRGNFPDRFSGHQFPNYSSELNVNALLLGDSALYLCASSRTSGGNEQFFGPGTRLTVL.

The J gene is TRBJ2-3, the V gene TRBV7-3, with 8 positions matching TRBD2. Germline V gene data show CDR1 as SGHTA and CDR2 as FQGTGA. J gave up 2 bases and V 5 bases, and 9 bases lay outside the gene matches. This CDR3 is built from 16 residues. The CDR3 region is CASSPGGGLPTDTQYF. CDR3 nucleotides: TGTGCCAGCAGCCCTGGCGGGGGGCTACCCACAGATACGCAGTATTTT.

J is TRBJ2-7 and V is TRBV6-2 or TRBV6-3; D is ambiguous. V was shortened by 6 bases and J by 13 bases, with 22 bases between the two germline ends. Germline CDR1 is MNHEY and CDR2 is SVGEGT. The CDR3 loop spans 13 amino acids. CDR3 amino acids: CASSLMVFLSSYF. The CDR3 nucleotides read TGTGCCAGCAGCCTCATGGTATTTTTGTCCAGTTACTTC.

The chain is built from TRBV2 and TRBJ1-2, with TRBD1 matching 8 bases. The CDR3 has 12 residues. Germline loops: CDR1 SNHLY, CDR2 FYNNEI. V shed 9 bases and J 4 bases; nucleotides not matched to a gene: 4. Here the CDR3 reads CASDRGPYGYTF. CDR3 nucleotides: TGTGCCAGTGACAGGGGTCCCTATGGCTACACCTTC. The full variable domain, rest sourced from reference TRBV2 and TRBJ1-2, is EPEVTQTPSHQVTQMGQEVILRCVPISNHLYFYWYRQILGQKVEFLVSFYNNEISEKSEIFDDQFSVERPDGSNFTLKIRSTKLEDSAMYFCASDRGPYGYTFGSGTRLTVV.

This sequence joins TRBV3-1 (or the pseudogene TRBV3-2) and TRBJ1-2, with no clear D. Germline lookup yields CDR1 LGHDT and CDR2 YNNKEL (reference sequence). The CDR3 runs to 13 residues. Trimming shortened V by 2 bases and J by 2 bases, and 6 bases separated the two germline ends. CDR3 loop: CASSQLENYGYTF. The DNA of the CDR3 is TGTGCCAGCAGCCAATTAGAAAACTATGGCTACACCTTC.

This clone was detected only a few times. The V and J genes are TRBV24-1 and TRBJ2-2; TRBD1 matches at 12 bases. V dropped 4 bases and J dropped 7; count of bases not matched to a gene: 6. CDR3 length: 16 residues. The germline gives CDR1 KGHDR, CDR2 SFDVKD. CDR3 amino acids: CATSDAGTGGNGELFF. CDR3 DNA sequence: TGTGCCACCAGTGACGCCGGGACAGGGGGCAACGGGGAGCTGTTTTTT.

The chain is built from TRBV7-9 and TRBJ1-6; 7 positions agree with TRBD1. J was trimmed by 14 bases and V by 5 bases; bases with no gene match: 15. Germline lookup yields CDR1 SEHNR and CDR2 FQNEAQ (reference sequence). This CDR3 region has 15 residues. CDR3 DNA: TGTGCCAGCAGCCCCCCCGGGACAGCCCAGTGGACCCTCCACTTT. This encodes CASSPPGTAQWTLHF.

This chain joins TRBV11-2 and TRBJ1-5; perhaps TRBD1 as D (6 bases). Germline CDR1 and CDR2: SGHAT and FQNNGV. V was clipped by 1 base and J by 3 bases, with 10 bases between them. The CDR3 contains 15 residues. The CDR3 DNA reads TGTGCCAGCAGCTTAGGGTCAGGGGTCAATCAGCCCCAGCATTTT. Translation gives CASSLGSGVNQPQHF.

This clone was counted between two and nine times. The chain links TRBV6-5 to TRBJ1-2; D gene unclear. Germline V gives CDR1 MNHEY, CDR2 SVGAGI. CDR3 length: 15 residues. V lost 0 bases to trimming and J lost 7 bases, with 15 bases between them. CDR3 sequence (DNA): TGTGCCAGCAGTTACTCGAATGGTGGAGCCGGTGGCTACACCTTC. This translates into CASSYSNGGAGGYTF.